The present T cell receptor (beta chain) was sequenced within a study of early T cells in non-severe SARS-CoV-2 infection (dated by TCRdb to the early 2020s). As for the study more broadly: Because TCR sequencing was done on bulk RNA from unsorted whole blood, the alpha and beta chains could not be paired. The paper as a whole reports these results and caveats: Matching against VDJdb was skewed toward anti-spike CD8 responses, likely underestimated virus-specific expansions, and missed private and CD4 specificities.

A case-control design nested within a healthcare worker cohort in London, UK, was used, with weekly nasopharyngeal swab PCR tests and blood sampling performed. Healthcare workers were enrolled in the week of the UK lockdown, from 23 to 31 March 2020, and were followed every week for up to roughly 15 weeks. This clonotype occurred a few times. No cognate antigen has been identified for it. It has no much larger one-base neighbor in the sample; base qualities were not kept. Libraries were built with 5' RACE. Sequenced on a NextSeq 500. The TCR library protocol attached unique molecular identifiers to individual cDNA molecules to correct for sequencing error and PCR bias. Both TCR alpha and beta chains were sequenced, and tight co-correlation was observed between alpha and beta sequence abundances in each sample. As for the authors' bioinformatics: Decombinator V4 was used to annotate TCR sequences for V gene, J gene and CDR3. Expanded TCRs were defined as changing significantly between any two time points under a Poisson model with p below 0.0001. TCR abundances were normalised to the total number of TCRs sequenced per sample and were expressed as counts per million. VDJdb, accessed on 1 November 2021, was searched for TCRs annotated for CMV, EBV and SARS-CoV-2, and TCRs annotated for more than one antigen were excluded. Starting from the raw public reads, TCRdb applied fastp trimming at Q25, assembled clones with MiXCR and retained in-frame beta chains. Every CDR3 protein is listed once, alongside the most common genes and DNA of its rows. The V and J calls come from TCRdb's annotation, not from the publication. The sample yields around 70,000 distinct CDR3 sequences; less than 15% were counted once. Of the sample, 3% to 5% falls within the top ten clones.

The sequenced material came from whole blood. The TCR comes from an adult who was a healthcare worker with PCR-confirmed SARS-CoV-2 infection or an uninfected control (not recorded which).

The CDR3 protein sequence reads: CASSPSGAQETQYF. The base sequence is TGCGCCAGCAGCCCCAGCGGGGCCCAAGAGACCCAGTACTTC. The receptor chain draws on TRBV5-1 and TRBJ2-5, with 7 bases in between that match TRBD2. Reading from cysteine to phenylalanine, the CDR3 counts 14 amino acids. Solely the CDR3 DNA is kept, with 42 bases framed from the first base. After removal of 4 bases from V and 1 base from J, the junction retains 4 bases not matched to a gene. The CDR1 and CDR2 encoded by the germline V gene are SGHRS and YFSETQ. Supplemented by the reference TRBV5-1 and TRBJ2-5 proteins around the CDR3, the complete variable domain is KAGVTQTPRYLIKTRGQQVTLSCSPISGHRSVSWYQQTPGQGLQFLFEYFSETQRNKGNFPGRFSGRQFSNSRSEMNVSTLELGDSALYLCASSPSGAQETQYFGPGTRLLVL.